This T cell receptor beta chain was identified during a study of cytomegalovirus exposure and HLA in healthy donors. Study information: Earlier results showed some 120 million unique TCR beta sequences derived from roughly 190 million T cells.

Primers for the PCR totalled 60 Vbeta and 13 Jbeta. Method: immunoSEQ multiplex PCR; TCRdb's copy keeps in-frame clones and lacks some. Of hundreds of thousands of clones in the sample, roughly 85% were seen once. The CDR3 runs 11 residues. From germline, CDR1 is LNHDA and CDR2 SQIVND (reference sequence). Trimming removed 4 bases from V and 8 bases from J, with 8 bases in between. This clone was found many times. Additional DNA sequences in this sample encode the identical CDR3. Sequences were obtained from PBMCs. V is TRBV19 and J is TRBJ1-1; no definite D call. The clonotype comes from a male donor in good health and CMV-seronegative. CDR3 DNA: TGTGCCAGTAGTACACAAGCGGAAGCTTTCTTT. Its translation is CASSTQAEAFF.